Listed below are T cell receptor beta chains from one sample, sequenced in a study of CD8+ T cells in alopecia areata. Clones were read by immunoSEQ multiplex PCR, and TCRdb kept only the in-frame ones, dropping some. The repertoire holds approximately 89,000 clones, about 45% seen once, with roughly 0.83% in the top ten. Sequenced: CD4+ T cells sorted from blood. The receptors stem from a human donor with alopecia areata. The CDR3 runs from the conserved cysteine through the conserved F or W. D genes are given only for firm matches. Size tells how often a clone was seen (once, few, many) or the class of an expanded clone, and some rows leave it out.

TRBJ2-7	TRBV4-1	.	TRBD1	TGCGCCAGCAGCCAAGAGGGCCAGGGGGCTTACGAGCAGTACTTC	CASSQEGQGAYEQYF
TRBJ2-2	TRBV29-1	few	TRBD2	TGCAGCGTTGTCCTAGCGGGAGCCGGGGAGCTGTTTTTT	CSVVLAGAGELFF
TRBJ2-3	TRBV5-1	.	TRBD2	TGCGCCAGCAGCTTGGGGCTAGCGGGGGCTGATACGCAGTATTTT	CASSLGLAGADTQYF
TRBJ2-7	TRBV5-1	few	TRBD2	TGCGCCAGCAGCCTGGGGACTAGCGGGAGTCGCTACGAGCAGTACTTC	CASSLGTSGSRYEQYF
TRBJ2-2	TRBV4-1	few	.	TGCGCCAGCAGCCGATACAATGGGCGCGCGAACACCGGGGAGCTGTTTTTT	CASSRYNGRANTGELFF
TRBJ2-7	TRBV29-1	few	.	TGCAGCGTGGTGGATTCCTACGAGCAGTACTTC	CSVVDSYEQYF
TRBJ2-7	TRBV19	.	.	TGTGCCAGTAGGGCTGGGCAGTACTTC	CASRAGQYF
TRBJ2-1	TRBV10-1	few	.	TGCGCCAGCAGTGAGACCTTAAGCTCCTACAATGAGCAGTTCTTC	CASSETLSSYNEQFF
TRBJ2-7	TRBV29-1	.	.	TGCAGCGTTTTTATTATCGGGGCCCGAATCCCCGGGAAGGGATACGAGCAGTACTTC	CSVFIIGARIPGKGYEQYF
TRBJ2-2	TRBV14	.	.	TGTGCCAGCAGCCAGGGGAACACCGGGGAGCTGTTTTTT	CASSQGNTGELFF
TRBJ1-5	TRBV29-1	.	.	TGCAGCGTTGTTGTGGGAGGCAATCAGCCCCAGCATTTT	CSVVVGGNQPQHF
TRBJ2-5	TRBV28	.	.	TGTGCCAGCAGTTCTCTAGCGCGGGGAGTTCAAGAGACCCAGTACTTC	CASSSLARGVQETQYF
TRBJ2-1	TRBV7-2	few	.	TGTGCCAGCAGCCAAGACTCTCATGAGCAGTTCTTC	CASSQDSHEQFF
TRBJ2-7	TRBV30	.	.	TGTGCCTGGAATCTCCGGTCGGACGAGCAGTACTTC	CAWNLRSDEQYF
TRBJ1-2	TRBV18	.	TRBD1	TGTGCCAGCTCAAGGACAGGGGATGGCTACACCTTC	CASSRTGDGYTF
TRBJ1-1	TRBV30	.	.	TGTGCCTGGAGTGGCCCCGCGGGACGGAGTATGAACACTGAAGCTTTCTTT	CAWSGPAGRSMNTEAFF
TRBJ1-1	TRBV5-1	.	.	TGCGCCAGCAGCGTCGTACAATCCCACGACACTGAAGCTTTCTTT	CASSVVQSHDTEAFF
TRBJ2-1	TRBV29-1	few	.	TGCAGCGCTGACAAGTCGCGGGCATACAATGAGCAGTTCTTC	CSADKSRAYNEQFF
TRBJ2-7	TRBV29-1	.	TRBD1	TGCAGCGTTCGGACAGGGGGCGGCGAGCAGTACTTC	CSVRTGGGEQYF
TRBJ2-6	TRBV5-1	.	.	TGCGCCAGCAGCTTGAATGCTGGGGCCAACGTCCTGACTTTC	CASSLNAGANVLTF
TRBJ2-7	TRBV25-1	few	.	TGTGCCAGCAGTGAATGGGGGGACGGATCCTACGAGCAGTACTTC	CASSEWGDGSYEQYF
TRBJ2-1	TRBV29-1	.	TRBD1	TGCAGCGTCCGGGACAGGGCTATCTCGGTCCAGTTCTTC	CSVRDRAISVQFF
TRBJ1-2	TRBV4-2	.	TRBD1	TGTGCCAGCAGCCAAGATCTCTTGAACAGGGGAGGAAGAGGCTACACCTTC	CASSQDLLNRGGRGYTF
TRBJ1-1	TRBV30	.	.	TGTGCCTGGAGTGTTCTCCGTGAAGCTTTCTTT	CAWSVLREAFF
TRBJ2-7	TRBV30	.	.	TGTGCCTGGAGCCGGGCCGGGATTGGCTACGAGCAGTACTTC	CAWSRAGIGYEQYF
TRBJ1-1	TRBV29-1	.	TRBD1	TGCAGCGTTGACGCGGGACAGGGGGTAACTGAAGCTTTCTTT	CSVDAGQGVTEAFF
TRBJ1-2	TRBV29-1	.	.	TGCAGCGTTAGGGGAGTAGCTAACTATGGCTACACCTTC	CSVRGVANYGYTF
TRBJ1-6	TRBV7-2	.	TRBD1	TGTGCCAGCAGCTTCTCTACAGGGGGCGGTTATAATTCACCCCTCCACTTT	CASSFSTGGGYNSPLHF
TRBJ2-5	TRBV29-1	few	TRBD2	TGCAGCGCCGCGGGGGGGGGAGAGACCCAGTACTTC	CSAAGGGETQYF
TRBJ1-5	TRBV30	.	.	TGTGCCGCGCAAGATAGCAATCAGCCCCAGCATTTT	CAAQDSNQPQHF
TRBJ1-5	TRBV30	.	TRBD1	TGTGCCTGGAGTGAACAGGGGAATCAGCCCCAGCATTTT	CAWSEQGNQPQHF
TRBJ2-2	TRBV2	.	.	TGTGCCAGCAGTGCGTACCGGGGCAGGGCGCCCGGGGAGCTGTTTTTT	CASSAYRGRAPGELFF
TRBJ2-7	TRBV6-1	.	.	TGTGCCAGCAGTTTCCAACTAGCACCCCTATCCGAGCAGTACTTC	CASSFQLAPLSEQYF
TRBJ2-7	TRBV29-1	few	.	TGCAGCGTTGGATGGTTGGGGCAGCTCCACGAGCAGTACTTC	CSVGWLGQLHEQYF
TRBJ1-4	TRBV5-1	.	.	TGCGCCAGCAGCACTGGACAGATCGGTGAAAAACTGTTTTTT	CASSTGQIGEKLFF
TRBJ1-5	TRBV6-6	.	.	TGTGCCAGCAGTCAGGGATTCAATCAGCCCCAGCATTTT	CASSQGFNQPQHF
TRBJ2-5	TRBV5-1	once	.	TGCGCCAGCAGCTTGGTGGCGGAAATTCAAGAGACCCAGTACTTC	CASSLVAEIQETQYF
TRBJ2-1	TRBV30	.	TRBD2	TGTGCCTGGAGTGTACTAGCGGGAGGAAATGAGCAGTTCTTC	CAWSVLAGGNEQFF
TRBJ2-3	TRBV5-1	few	.	TGCGCCAGCAGCTTGGCCGACTCGACAGATACGCAGTATTTT	CASSLADSTDTQYF
TRBJ1-2	TRBV9	.	.	TGTGCCAGCAGCGTAGCTGGGCAGGGTTATTACGGCTACACCTTC	CASSVAGQGYYGYTF
TRBJ2-5	TRBV28	.	.	TGTGCCAGCAGTTCGGATCGGGACGCCCGGTACCAAGAGACCCAGTACTTC	CASSSDRDARYQETQYF
TRBJ2-5	TRBV5-4	few	.	TGTGCCAGCAGCTGGCACCTCGAGCGGAAGTACTTC	CASSWHLERKYF
TRBJ2-2	TRBV7-9	few	.	TGTGCCAGCAGCTTCGGGTCCGCCGACACCGGGGAGCTGTTTTTT	CASSFGSADTGELFF
TRBJ2-5	TRBV4-1	few	TRBD2	TGCGCCAGCAGCCGGGGACTAGCGGGAGGGGGTCCGGAGACCCAGTACTTC	CASSRGLAGGGPETQYF
TRBJ1-4	TRBV29-1	.	.	TGCAGCGTTGAAGTAGCTGGGGGTGAAAAACTGTTTTTT	CSVEVAGGEKLFF
TRBJ2-1	TRBV23-1	few	.	TGCGCCAGCAGTCAAGGCAGGGCCCGCTACAATGAGCAGTTCTTC	CASSQGRARYNEQFF
TRBJ2-7	TRBV30	.	.	TGTGCCTGGAGTGTTGCCCTTAAAGGAGAGCAGTACTTC	CAWSVALKGEQYF
TRBJ2-1	TRBV5-1	.	.	TGCGCCAGCAGCTTAGGGCAGCTAATCTACAATGAGCAGTTCTTC	CASSLGQLIYNEQFF
TRBJ2-7	TRBV30	.	TRBD1	TGTGCCTGGAGTCCTGACAGGGGCTACGAGCAGTACTTC	CAWSPDRGYEQYF
TRBJ2-7	TRBV5-1	.	.	TGCGCCAGCAGCTTGGTTGGTAACGGTTACGAGCAGTACTTC	CASSLVGNGYEQYF
TRBJ2-1	TRBV28	few	.	TGTGCCACCGTTAACACCAGGTACAATGAGCAGTTCTTC	CATVNTRYNEQFF
TRBJ1-6	TRBV29-1	few	.	TGCAGCGTTGAATGGGGAAAGGGTTCACCCCTCCACTTT	CSVEWGKGSPLHF
TRBJ2-3	TRBV29-1	.	TRBD1	TGCAGCGCCAAAACAGGGGGCACAGATACGCAGTATTTT	CSAKTGGTDTQYF
TRBJ1-2	TRBV27	.	.	TGTGCCAGCAGCCCTGGACGAAATTCGAGGGGCTACACCTTC	CASSPGRNSRGYTF
TRBJ2-6	TRBV7-2	.	.	TGTGCCAGCAGCTTAGACCGGTCTGGGGCCAACGTCCTGACTTTC	CASSLDRSGANVLTF
TRBJ2-1	TRBV9	.	TRBD2	TGTGCCAGCACCTCGGGAGGCGATGAGCAGTTCTTC	CASTSGGDEQFF
TRBJ2-3	TRBV7-2	.	TRBD1	TGTGCCAGCAGCTTTGGTGGGGGACAGGGCCTTACGCAGTATTTT	CASSFGGGQGLTQYF
TRBJ2-5	TRBV7-2	.	.	TGTGCCAGCAGCCGGGGGCAGGGGCTAGCGGAGACCCAGTACTTC	CASSRGQGLAETQYF
TRBJ2-3	TRBV30	.	.	TGTGCCTGGACCCTCACAGATACGCAGTATTTT	CAWTLTDTQYF